This entry lists 7 T cell receptor beta chains sequenced from one sample in a study of blood T cell repertoires in COVID-19. TCRdb keeps only in-frame clones here, not all; method: immunoSEQ multiplex PCR. Of about 34,000 clones listed, roughly 80% are singletons. Material: peripheral blood. The source is a man in his 70s with COVID-19, enrolled during active disease.

The chain couples TRBV19 to TRBJ2-7; D call uncertain. Germline V gene data show CDR1 as LNHDA and CDR2 as SQIVND (reference sequence). The CDR3 is 14 residues long. Trimming shortened V by 3 bases and J by 0 bases, and 9 bases separated the two germline ends. CDR3 residues: CASSIGMSSYEQYF. The CDR3 DNA reads as TGTGCCAGTAGTATCGGTATGAGCTCCTACGAGCAGTACTTC.

This chain links TRBV7-9 with TRBJ1-2; TRBD1 agrees at 7 bases. V gave up 3 bases and J gave up 4 bases; unmatched junction bases: 11. The length of the CDR3 is 16 residues. Per the germline V gene, CDR1 is SEHNR and CDR2 is FQNEAQ (reference sequence). In DNA, the CDR3 is TGTGCCAGCAGCTTTCCGGGACAGTTACACCTCTATGGCTACACCTTC. Its translation: CASSFPGQLHLYGYTF.

This clone was observed a single time. The V and J genes are TRBV28 and TRBJ1-2; D possibly corresponds to TRBD1 (6 bases). Trimming removed 7 bases from V and 3 bases from J, with 12 bases in between. The CDR3 runs 13 residues. CDR1 is MDHEN, CDR2 SYDVKM, per germline. CDR3 loop: CASITRGYYGYTF. For the CDR3, the DNA is TGTGCCAGCATTACCAGGGGATACTATGGCTACACCTTC.

The genes are TRBV5-6 and TRBJ1-1, with TRBD1 identical over 9 bases. Losses at the gene ends were 3 bases for V and 0 bases for J; bases not matched to a gene: 3. Germline V gene sequence: CDR1 SGHDT, CDR2 YYEEEE. This CDR3 is 15 amino acids long. The CDR3 DNA is TGTGCCAGCAGCTGGGGGACAGGGATGAACACTGAAGCTTTCTTT. Encoded protein: CASSWGTGMNTEAFF. Drawing the rest from reference TRBV5-6 and TRBJ1-1, the complete variable domain is DAGVTQSPTHLIKTRGQQVTLRCSPKSGHDTVSWYQQALGQGPQFIFQYYEEEERQRGNFPDRFSGHQFPNYSSELNVNALLLGDSALYLCASSWGTGMNTEAFFGQGTRLTVV.

The rearrangement links TRBV11-2 to TRBJ1-6; 10 nucleotides line up with TRBD1. The CDR3 covers 15 residues. The junction had 6 bases not matched to a gene; V was cut back by 5 bases and J by 8 bases. From germline, CDR1 is SGHAT and CDR2 FQNNGV. In DNA form, the CDR3 reads TGTGCCAGCAGCGCTCGACAGGGGGCGTATTCACCCCTCCACTTT. It is translated as CASSARQGAYSPLHF.

The chain joins TRBV6-5 to TRBJ1-1, with D perhaps matching TRBD1 (5 bases). V gave up 5 bases and J gave up 5 bases, with 12 bases separating them. The CDR3 length is 13 residues. Germline CDR1 MNHEY, CDR2 SVGAGI. This chain's CDR3 is CASSPIGGTEAFF. The CDR3 coding sequence is TGTGCCAGCAGTCCCATCGGGGGAACTGAAGCTTTCTTT.

The chain has TRBV6-6 and TRBJ1-1; maybe TRBD1 (5 bases). Trimming removed 6 bases from V and 3 bases from J, with 17 bases in between. This CDR3 contains 15 residues. CDR1 and CDR2 from the germline V gene are MNHNY and SVGAGI (reference sequence). The CDR3: CASRQDRGQYTEAFF. CDR3 nucleotide sequence: TGTGCCAGCAGACAGGACCGTGGACAATACACTGAAGCTTTCTTT.